These 17 T cell receptor beta chains originate from one sample sequenced in a study of blood T cell repertoires in COVID-19. Repertoires were generated with immunoSEQ multiplex PCR, while TCRdb's copy carries only in-frame clones and drops some. The sample yields 50,000 or so clones, 77% seen once. The material sequenced was peripheral blood. The receptors were gathered from a human donor with active or convalescent COVID-19. The donor label of this sample is uncertain.

V gene TRBV28 combines with J gene TRBJ1-2; tentative D call: TRBD1 (5 bases). Germline CDR1 and CDR2: MDHEN and SYDVKM. This CDR3 has 13 amino acids. V lost 8 bases to trimming and J lost 5 bases, with 15 bases between them. The CDR3 is CASLRGRRYGYTF. The CDR3 DNA reads TGTGCCAGCCTCCGGGGGAGGAGGTATGGCTACACCTTC.

The chain carries TRBV29-1 and TRBJ2-6, with D perhaps TRBD2 (7 bases). Trimming cost V 3 bases and J 0 bases, with 12 bases left between them. This CDR3 has 16 residues. Per the germline V gene, CDR1 is SQVTM and CDR2 is ANQGSEA. The CDR3 is CSVEGGRSSGANVLTF. For the CDR3, the DNA is TGCAGCGTTGAGGGGGGGCGTAGCTCTGGGGCCAACGTCCTGACTTTC.

The chain employs TRBV5-4 and TRBJ1-4; D unclear. This CDR3 contains 13 residues. Germline V gives CDR1 SGHNT, CDR2 YYREEE (reference sequence). The V and J ends lost 1 base and 7 bases respectively, with 8 bases between them. This CDR3 reads CASSLYLGEKLFF. CDR3 nucleotide sequence: TGTGCCAGCAGCTTGTACCTCGGTGAAAAACTGTTTTTT.

The chain combines TRBV10-2 with TRBJ2-7, with 10 positions matching TRBD2. V gave up 7 bases and J gave up 3 bases; unmatched junction bases: 3. Germline V gene sequence: CDR1 WSHSY, CDR2 SAAADI. The CDR3 is 13 residues long. This CDR3 reads CASMSGGGYEQYF. Here the CDR3 DNA reads TGCGCCAGCATGAGCGGGGGGGGCTACGAGCAGTACTTC.

The V and J genes are TRBV15 and TRBJ1-2; possible D gene TRBD1, 5 bases. Germline assignment: CDR1 LNHNV and CDR2 YYDKDF (reference sequence). The V end was cut by 9 bases, the J end by 8 bases, with 13 bases between. CDR3 length equals 11 residues. CDR3 loop: CATGHFQGYTF. The CDR3 nucleotides are TGTGCCACGGGGCATTTCCAGGGCTACACCTTC.

A word on this clone: One junction end disagrees with the germline gene, perhaps due to a read error. The CDR3 coding sequence is TGTGCTAGCAGCCCCGGGACAGTGTCTGGAAACACCATATATTTT. Encoded protein: CASSPGTVSGNTIYF. The chain links TRBV7-7 to TRBJ1-3; 7 nucleotides agree with TRBD1. Germline CDR1 SSHAT, CDR2 FNYEAQ (reference sequence). CDR3 size: 15 residues.

This clone was seen repeatedly, ten times or more. V and J are TRBV18 and TRBJ2-1, with TRBD2 matching 7 bases. CDR3 length: 16 residues. CDR1 and CDR2 (germline): KGHSH, LQKENI. The ends lost 0 bases at V and 3 bases at J; junction bases unmatched: 5. The CDR3 nucleotides are TGTGCCAGCTCACCACCGGAGGGGACTATCTACAATGAGCAGTTCTTC. It encodes CASSPPEGTIYNEQFF.

This clone was counted only a few times. The chain carries TRBV30 and TRBJ1-1; D is undetermined. V was trimmed by 0 bases and J by 3 bases, leaving 14 bases between them. This CDR3 has 15 amino acids. CDR1 is GTSNPN, CDR2 SVGIG, per germline (reference sequence). This CDR3 reads CAWSVTGKRDTEAFF. In nucleotides, the CDR3 is TGTGCCTGGAGTGTAACGGGGAAAAGGGACACTGAAGCTTTCTTT. The variable domain in full, with the rest retrieved from reference TRBV30 and TRBJ1-1, is SQTIHQWPATLVQPVGSPLSLECTVEGTSNPNLYWYRQAAGRGLQLLFYSVGIGQISSEVPQNLSASRPQDRQFILSSKKLLLSDSGFYLCAWSVTGKRDTEAFFGQGTRLTVV.

The chain links TRBV9 to TRBJ2-4; 7 bases match TRBD2. V trimming: 1 base; J trimming: 5 bases; junction bases outside the gene matches: 15. CDR3 length equals 18 residues. Germline loops: CDR1 SGDLS, CDR2 YYNGEE. The CDR3, as DNA: TGTGCCAGCAGCGTACTCCCAACCTCGACGGGAGGCCAAAACATTCAGTACTTC. Translation: CASSVLPTSTGGQNIQYF.

The rearrangement uses TRBV3-1 (or the pseudogene TRBV3-2) and TRBJ1-5, with D unclear. Germline values: CDR1 LGHDT, CDR2 YNNKEL (reference sequence). Between the trimmed V and J ends, which lost 0 bases and 0 bases, there was a span of 3 bases. The CDR3 loop spans 14 amino acids. The CDR3, as DNA: TGTGCCAGCAGCCAAGATAATAGCAATCAGCCCCAGCATTTT. Its translation is CASSQDNSNQPQHF.

The chain recombines TRBV5-1 with TRBJ1-4; TRBD1 matches at 9 bases. The germline V gene has CDR1 SGHRS and CDR2 YFSETQ. The CDR3 covers 16 residues. The J segment lost 2 bases and the V segment lost 0 bases, leaving 2 bases of the junction unmatched. CDR3 nucleotides: TGCGCCAGCAGCTTGGGCGGGACAGGGACTAATGAAAAACTGTTTTTT. Protein product: CASSLGGTGTNEKLFF.

This clone came up a few times. CDR3 bases: TGTGCCATCAGTGATGTTCTTTCGAGGACAGGAATTTACGAGCAGTACTTC. This encodes CAISDVLSRTGIYEQYF. The V and J genes are TRBV10-3 and TRBJ2-7; 7 bases align to TRBD1. There are 17 residues in the CDR3. J lost 4 bases, V lost 3 bases, and 15 bases had no gene match. The germline V gene has CDR1 ENHRY and CDR2 SYGVKD.

DNA of the CDR3: TGTGCCAGCGGGGACTTTGAAGCTTTCTTT. Translation: CASGDFEAFF. The chain has TRBV27 and TRBJ1-1; TRBD1 might be the D (5 bases). Deletions cut 8 bases from V and 7 bases from J, with 8 bases between. The CDR3 sequence is 10 residues long. CDR1 MNHEY and CDR2 SMNVEV come from the germline V gene (reference sequence).

The rearrangement joins TRBV24-1 to TRBJ2-1, with 11 bases that match TRBD2. CDR3 length: 16 residues. V lost 4 bases to trimming and J lost 9 bases; unmatched junction nucleotides: 10. The germline CDR1 and CDR2 sequences are KGHDR and SFDVKD. The CDR3 region is CATSDYVLAGGGEQFF. For the CDR3, the DNA is TGTGCCACCAGTGACTATGTCCTAGCGGGAGGTGGTGAGCAGTTCTTC.

The chain recombines TRBV30 with TRBJ2-2; 11 bases fit TRBD2. Germline loops: CDR1 GTSNPN, CDR2 SVGIG (reference sequence). The CDR3 contains 15 residues. Germline trimming cut 0 bases from V and 3 bases from J; bases unmatched to any gene: 0. CDR3 amino acids: CAWSVLAGDTGELFF. CDR3 nucleotides: TGTGCCTGGAGTGTACTAGCGGGAGACACCGGGGAGCTGTTTTTT.

In this sample, this clone turned up many times. The chain has TRBV30 and TRBJ2-1, with 8 bases aligning to TRBD2. With V trimmed by 7 bases and J by 8 bases, 16 bases remained unmatched. The CDR3 has 15 amino acids. Germline V gene lookup returns CDR1 GTSNPN and CDR2 SVGIG (reference sequence). CDR3 DNA sequence: TGTGCCTTACGGACCGGGACTAGAAGGAGGGATGAGCAGTTCTTC. Protein: CALRTGTRRRDEQFF.

The chain recombines TRBV7-2 with TRBJ2-7, with 11 nucleotides matching TRBD2. The V and J ends lost 5 bases and 9 bases, in that order; junction bases with no gene match: 9. There are 14 residues in the CDR3. Germline V lookup: CDR1 SGHTA, CDR2 FQGNSA. The CDR3 protein is CASSPTSGNLGQYF. In nucleotides, the CDR3 is TGTGCCAGCAGCCCGACTAGCGGGAACCTCGGGCAGTACTTC.